One sample yielded the 2 T cell receptor beta chains listed below, sequenced in a study of T cell clonality in common variable immunodeficiency. Some clones are missing from TCRdb's copy, which holds only in-frame ones; the method was immunoSEQ multiplex PCR. The sample shows about 74,000 clones, no singletons; the ten largest hold 0.75% to 1%. Sequenced sample: peripheral blood mononuclear cells. Source of these receptors: a person aged 18 to 75 in good health.

In this sample, this clone turned up many times. The read ends 3 residues shy of where the CDR3 ends; the end is completed using the germline J gene. The V call is TRBV5-1, the J call TRBJ1-1; the match to TRBD1 covers 10 bases. The CDR3 totals 12 residues. CDR1 SGHRS and CDR2 YFSETQ come from the germline V gene. Here the CDR3 reads CASSLGDRGAFF. CDR3 DNA (partial): TGCGCCAGCAGCTTGGGGGACAGGGGA.

This clone was detected many times. The read ends 3 residues early relative to the CDR3; the germline J gene fills the gap. The rearrangement joins TRBV7-9 to TRBJ2-1, with TRBD1 identical over 9 bases. There are 15 residues in the CDR3. Germline CDR1 SEHNR, CDR2 FQNEAQ (reference sequence). Trimming took 3 bases from V and 3 from J; bases not matched to a gene: 3. CDR3 protein: CASSFGQGLYNEQFF. The part of the CDR3 DNA that was read is TGTGCCAGCAGCTTCGGACAGGGGCTCTACAATGAG.